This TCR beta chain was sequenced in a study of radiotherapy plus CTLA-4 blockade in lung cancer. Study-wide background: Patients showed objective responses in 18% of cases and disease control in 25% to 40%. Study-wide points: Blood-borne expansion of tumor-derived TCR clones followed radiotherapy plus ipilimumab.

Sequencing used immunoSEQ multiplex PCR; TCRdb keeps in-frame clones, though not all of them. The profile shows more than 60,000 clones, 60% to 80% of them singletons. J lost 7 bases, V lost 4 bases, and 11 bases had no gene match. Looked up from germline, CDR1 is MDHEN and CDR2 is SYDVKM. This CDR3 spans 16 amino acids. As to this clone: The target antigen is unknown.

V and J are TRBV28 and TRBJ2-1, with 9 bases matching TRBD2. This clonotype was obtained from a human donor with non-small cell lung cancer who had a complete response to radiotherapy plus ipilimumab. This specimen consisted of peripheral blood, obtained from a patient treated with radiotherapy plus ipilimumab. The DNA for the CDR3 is TGTGCCAGCAGTTCCCAGGCTCTAGCGGGACTAAATGAGCAGTTCTTC. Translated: CASSSQALAGLNEQFF.